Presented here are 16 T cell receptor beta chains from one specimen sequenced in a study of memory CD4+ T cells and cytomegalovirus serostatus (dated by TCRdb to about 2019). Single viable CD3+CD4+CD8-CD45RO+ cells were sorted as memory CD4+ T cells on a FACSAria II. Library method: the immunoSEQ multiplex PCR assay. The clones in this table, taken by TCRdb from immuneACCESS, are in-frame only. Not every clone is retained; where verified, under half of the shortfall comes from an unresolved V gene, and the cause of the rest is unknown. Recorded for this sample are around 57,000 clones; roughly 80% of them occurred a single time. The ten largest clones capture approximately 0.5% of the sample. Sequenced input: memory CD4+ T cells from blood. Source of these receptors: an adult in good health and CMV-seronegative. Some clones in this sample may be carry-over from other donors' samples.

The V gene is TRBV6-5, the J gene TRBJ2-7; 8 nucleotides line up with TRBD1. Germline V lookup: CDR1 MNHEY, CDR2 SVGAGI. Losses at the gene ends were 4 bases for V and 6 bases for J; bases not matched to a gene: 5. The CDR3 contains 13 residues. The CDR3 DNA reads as TGTGCCAGCAGTTCCCCCAGGGGGCTCGAGCAGTACTTC. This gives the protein CASSSPRGLEQYF.

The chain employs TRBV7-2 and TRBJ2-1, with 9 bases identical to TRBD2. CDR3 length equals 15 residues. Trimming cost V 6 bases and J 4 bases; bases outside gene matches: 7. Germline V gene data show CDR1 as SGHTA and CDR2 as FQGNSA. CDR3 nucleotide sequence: TGTGCCAGCAGGGAGGCGGGGGGGGATTACAATGAGCAGTTCTTC. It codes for CASREAGGDYNEQFF.

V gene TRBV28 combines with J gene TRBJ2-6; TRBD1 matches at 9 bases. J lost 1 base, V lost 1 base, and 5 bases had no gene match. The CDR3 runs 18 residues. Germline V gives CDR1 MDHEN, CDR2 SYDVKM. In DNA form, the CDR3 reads TGTGCCAGCAGTTTATTGCGACAGGGGGGATCTGGGGCCAACGTCCTGACTTTC. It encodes CASSLLRQGGSGANVLTF.

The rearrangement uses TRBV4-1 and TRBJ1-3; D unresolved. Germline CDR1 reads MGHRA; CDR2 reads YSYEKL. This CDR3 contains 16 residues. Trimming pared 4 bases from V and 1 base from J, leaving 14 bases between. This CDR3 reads CASSLSTALSGNTIYF. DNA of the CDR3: TGCGCCAGCAGCCTATCTACAGCCCTTTCTGGAAACACCATATATTTT.

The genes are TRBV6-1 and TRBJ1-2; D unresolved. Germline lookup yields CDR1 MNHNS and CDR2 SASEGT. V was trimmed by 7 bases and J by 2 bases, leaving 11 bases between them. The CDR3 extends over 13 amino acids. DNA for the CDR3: TGTGCCAGCAAGAAGATAGTAAACTATGGCTACACCTTC. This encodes CASKKIVNYGYTF.

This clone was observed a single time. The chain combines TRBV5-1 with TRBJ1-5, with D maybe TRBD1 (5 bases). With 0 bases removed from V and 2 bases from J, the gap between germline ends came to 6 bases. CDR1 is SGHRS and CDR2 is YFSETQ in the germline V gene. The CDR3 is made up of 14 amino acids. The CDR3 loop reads CASSLGGGNQPQHF. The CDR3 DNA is TGCGCCAGCAGCTTGGGGGGGGGCAATCAGCCCCAGCATTTT. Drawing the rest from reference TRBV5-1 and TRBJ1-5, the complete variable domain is KAGVTQTPRYLIKTRGQQVTLSCSPISGHRSVSWYQQTPGQGLQFLFEYFSETQRNKGNFPGRFSGRQFSNSRSEMNVSTLELGDSALYLCASSLGGGNQPQHFGDGTRLSIL.

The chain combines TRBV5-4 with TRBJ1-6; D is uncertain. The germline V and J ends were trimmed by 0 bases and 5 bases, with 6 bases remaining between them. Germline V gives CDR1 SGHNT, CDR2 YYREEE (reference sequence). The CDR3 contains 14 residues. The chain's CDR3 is CASSLGLDNSPLHF. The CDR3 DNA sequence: TGTGCCAGCAGCTTGGGGCTAGATAATTCACCCCTCCACTTT.

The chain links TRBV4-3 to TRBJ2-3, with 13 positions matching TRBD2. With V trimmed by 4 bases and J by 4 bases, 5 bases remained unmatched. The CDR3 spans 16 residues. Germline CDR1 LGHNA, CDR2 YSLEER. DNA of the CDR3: TGCGCCAGCAGCCTCTGGACTAGCGGGGGTGCAGATACGCAGTATTTT. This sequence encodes CASSLWTSGGADTQYF.

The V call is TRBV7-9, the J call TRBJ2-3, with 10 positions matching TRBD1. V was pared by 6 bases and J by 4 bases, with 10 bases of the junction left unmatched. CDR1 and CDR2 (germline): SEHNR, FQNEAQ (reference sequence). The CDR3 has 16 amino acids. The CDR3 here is CASRSVRDRGSDTQYF. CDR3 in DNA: TGTGCCAGCAGATCGGTTCGGGACAGGGGTTCAGATACGCAGTATTTT.

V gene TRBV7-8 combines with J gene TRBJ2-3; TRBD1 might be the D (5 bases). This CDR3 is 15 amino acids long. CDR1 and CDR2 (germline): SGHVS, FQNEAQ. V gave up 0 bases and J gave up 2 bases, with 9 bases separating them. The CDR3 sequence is CASSLAPGITDTQYF. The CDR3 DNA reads TGTGCCAGCAGCTTAGCGCCAGGGATCACAGATACGCAGTATTTT. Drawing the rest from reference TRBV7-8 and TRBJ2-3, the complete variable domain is GAGVSQSPRYKVAKRGQDVALRCDPISGHVSLFWYQQALGQGPEFLTYFQNEAQLDKSGLPSDRFFAERPEGSVSTLKIQRTQQEDSAVYLCASSLAPGITDTQYFGPGTRLTVL.

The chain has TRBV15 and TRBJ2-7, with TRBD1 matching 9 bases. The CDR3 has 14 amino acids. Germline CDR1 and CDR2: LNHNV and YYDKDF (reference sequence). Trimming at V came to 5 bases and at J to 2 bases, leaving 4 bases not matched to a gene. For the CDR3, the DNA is TGTGCCACCAGCCCCCGGACAGGGGCCTACGAGCAGTACTTC. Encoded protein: CATSPRTGAYEQYF.

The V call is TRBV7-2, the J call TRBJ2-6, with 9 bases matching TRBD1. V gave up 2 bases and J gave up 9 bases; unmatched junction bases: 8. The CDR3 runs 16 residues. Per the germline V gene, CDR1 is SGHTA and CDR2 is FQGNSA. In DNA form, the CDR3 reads TGTGCCAGCAGCTTAAGGGGACAGGGCTGGGGCAACGTCCTGACTTTC. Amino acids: CASSLRGQGWGNVLTF.

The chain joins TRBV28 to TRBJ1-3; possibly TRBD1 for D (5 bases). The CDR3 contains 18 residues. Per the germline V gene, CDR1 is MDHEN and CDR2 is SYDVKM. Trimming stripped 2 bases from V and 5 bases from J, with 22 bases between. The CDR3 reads CASSLKGPGRTFRNTIYF. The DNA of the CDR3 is TGTGCCAGCAGTTTAAAAGGCCCAGGGAGGACCTTTCGAAACACCATATATTTT.

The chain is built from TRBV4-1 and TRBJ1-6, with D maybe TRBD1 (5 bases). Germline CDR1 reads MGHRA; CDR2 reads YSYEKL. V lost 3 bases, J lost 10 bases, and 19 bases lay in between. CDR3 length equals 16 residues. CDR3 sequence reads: CASSQRAGPEESPLHF. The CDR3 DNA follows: TGCGCCAGCAGCCAGAGGGCAGGGCCTGAGGAATCACCCCTCCACTTT.

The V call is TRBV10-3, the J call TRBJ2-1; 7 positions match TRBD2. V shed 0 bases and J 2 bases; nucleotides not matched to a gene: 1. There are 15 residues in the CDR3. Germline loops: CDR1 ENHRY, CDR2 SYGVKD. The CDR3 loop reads CAISESRGTYNEQFF. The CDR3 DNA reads TGTGCCATCAGTGAGTCGCGGGGGACCTACAATGAGCAGTTCTTC.

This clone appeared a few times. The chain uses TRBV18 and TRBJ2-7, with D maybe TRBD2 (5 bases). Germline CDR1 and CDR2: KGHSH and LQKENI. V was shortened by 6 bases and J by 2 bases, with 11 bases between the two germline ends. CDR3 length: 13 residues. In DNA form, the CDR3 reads TGTGCCAGCTCCCTGGACTCGACCTACGAGCAGTACTTC. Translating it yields CASSLDSTYEQYF.